These T cell receptor beta chains were read from a single sample in a study of T cells in Graves' hyperthyroidism and ophthalmopathy. Using its own MiXCR run on the multiplex PCR reads, TCRdb lists one record per CDR3 protein. The data show some 510,000 distinct CDR3 sequences, with about 20% seen just once and 26% held by the top ten. Sequencing was done on a sample of blood. These receptor sequences come from a man younger than 35 with Graves' hyperthyroidism. The CDR3 runs from the conserved cysteine through the conserved F or W. A D gene is named only where the DNA matches it firmly. Where a row states a size, it is once, few, many or the class of an expanded clone; other rows omit it.

cdr3_aa cdr3_nt j_call d_call v_call clone_size
CASSIGDPGEWADTQYF TGTGCCAGTAGTATAGGAGATCCAGGGGAGTGGGCAGATACGCAGTATTTT TRBJ2-3 - TRBV19 -
CASSYPASVGSYEQYF TGTGCCAGCAGTTACCCTGCTAGCGTGGGCTCCTACGAGCAGTACTTC TRBJ2-7 - TRBV6-5 few
CASRPGRPSAEQYF TGTGCCAGCAGACCGGGACGGCCATCCGCCGAGCAGTACTTC TRBJ2-7 - TRBV12-3/TRBV12-4 few
CASSLGSGGNQETQYF TGTGCCAGCAGTTTGGGTAGCGGGGGAAACCAAGAGACCCAGTACTTC TRBJ2-5 TRBD2 TRBV12-3/TRBV12-4 many
CASSLDVRQGKNIQYF TGTGCCAGCAGCTTAGACGTCCGACAGGGAAAAAACATTCAGTACTTC TRBJ2-4 TRBD1 TRBV7-2 -
CAVGTVYGYTF TGTGCCGTAGGGACGGTCTATGGCTACACCTTC TRBJ1-2 - TRBV6-1 many
CASSVNRDDINTEAFF TGTGCCAGCAGTGTAAACCGGGACGATATCAACACTGAAGCTTTCTTT TRBJ1-1 - TRBV2 few
CASSFRGATVYEQYF TGTGCCAGCAGTTTTCGGGGGGCGACGGTATACGAGCAGTACTTC TRBJ2-7 - TRBV28 many
CASSGGDDQPQHF TGTGCCAGCAGTGGAGGGGATGATCAGCCCCAGCATTTT TRBJ1-5 - TRBV2 many
CSAETHSYEQYF TGCAGTGCTGAGACCCACTCCTACGAGCAGTACTTC TRBJ2-7 - TRBV20-1 -
CASSQANSNQPQHF TGTGCCAGCAGCCAAGCCAACAGCAATCAGCCCCAGCATTTT TRBJ1-5 - TRBV6-1 many
CASSLKENTEAFF TGTGCCAGCAGTTTGAAGGAGAACACTGAAGCTTTCTTT TRBJ1-1 - TRBV12-3/TRBV12-4 many
CASSADRGLNTEAFF TGTGCCAGCAGTGCAGACAGGGGATTGAACACTGAAGCTTTCTTT TRBJ1-1 TRBD1 TRBV28 many
CASSLALSHTEAFF TGTGCCAGCAGCTTAGCGCTTTCCCACACTGAAGCTTTCTTT TRBJ1-1 - TRBV7-9 many
CASSLLPQGNTEAFF TGTGCCAGTAGTCTCCTCCCACAGGGGAACACTGAAGCTTTCTTT TRBJ1-1 - TRBV19 many
CASGLVLRAGKFFYSKNIKYF TGTGCTAGTGGTTTGGTACTCCGAGCAGGCAAGTTTTTTTACTCCAAAAACATTAAGTACTTC TRBJ2-4 - TRBV12-5 -
CSASPGTGGRGYTF TGCAGTGCTAGCCCCGGGACAGGGGGCAGAGGCTACACCTTC TRBJ1-2 TRBD1 TRBV20-1 -
CASSVEGTFTDTQYF TGTGCCAGCAGTGTAGAAGGGACGTTCACAGATACGCAGTATTTT TRBJ2-3 - TRBV6-1 many
CASSLGRPRGGTYEQYF TGTGCCAGCAGTTTAGGGAGGCCCCGGGGGGGTACGTACGAGCAGTACTTC TRBJ2-7 TRBD2 TRBV28 many
CASSLDRVIKPQHF TGTGCCAGCAGCCTAGACAGGGTAATTAAGCCCCAGCATTTT TRBJ1-5 TRBD1 TRBV6-1 many
CASSSGSAGANVLTF TGTGCCAGCAGTTCAGGCAGTGCTGGGGCCAACGTCCTGACTTTC TRBJ2-6 - TRBV6-4 once
CASSLLGRGSSNQPQHF TGTGCCAGCTCTCTTTTAGGTCGGGGCAGTAGCAATCAGCCCCAGCATTTT TRBJ1-5 - TRBV28 -
CASSLLSRGGSQETQYF TGCGCCAGCAGTTTATTGTCCCGCGGGGGGTCCCAAGAGACCCAGTACTTC TRBJ2-5 TRBD2 TRBV27 -
CAWSVDQVYEQYF TGTGCCTGGAGTGTAGATCAGGTCTACGAGCAGTACTTC TRBJ2-7 - TRBV30 many
CSALRQVGNTEAFF TGCAGCGCCCTAAGACAGGTTGGAAACACTGAAGCTTTCTTT TRBJ1-1 - TRBV29-1 -
CASRKGWTGELFF TGTGCCAGTAGGAAGGGTTGGACCGGGGAGCTGTTTTTT TRBJ2-2 - TRBV19 many
CASSWTGEDQPQHF TGTGCCAGCAGTTGGACAGGGGAAGATCAGCCCCAGCATTTT TRBJ1-5 TRBD1 TRBV6-2/TRBV6-3 many
CASSLELVTGELFF TGTGCCAGCAGCTTAGAACTTGTCACCGGGGAGCTGTTTTTT TRBJ2-2 - TRBV7-3 few
CASSLGGVQYF TGCGCCAGCAGCTTGGGAGGAGTTCAGTACTTC TRBJ2-4 - TRBV5-1 many
CASSLLQGRLEQYF TGTGCCAGCAGTTTACTACAGGGGAGGCTCGAGCAGTACTTC TRBJ2-7 - TRBV28 few